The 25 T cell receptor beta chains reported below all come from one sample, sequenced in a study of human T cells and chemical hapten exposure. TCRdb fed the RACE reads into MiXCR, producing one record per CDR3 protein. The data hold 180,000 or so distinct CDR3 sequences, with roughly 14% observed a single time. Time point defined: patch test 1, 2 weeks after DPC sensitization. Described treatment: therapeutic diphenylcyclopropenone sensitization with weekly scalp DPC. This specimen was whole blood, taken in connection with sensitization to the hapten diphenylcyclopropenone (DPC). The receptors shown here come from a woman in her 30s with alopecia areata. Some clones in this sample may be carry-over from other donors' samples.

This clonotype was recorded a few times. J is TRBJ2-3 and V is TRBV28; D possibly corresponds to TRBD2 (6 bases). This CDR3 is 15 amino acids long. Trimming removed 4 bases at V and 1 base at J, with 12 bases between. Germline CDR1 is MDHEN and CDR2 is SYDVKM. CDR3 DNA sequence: TGTGCCAGCAGTTCCGGGGGAGTCGGCACAGATACGCAGTATTTT. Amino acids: CASSSGGVGTDTQYF. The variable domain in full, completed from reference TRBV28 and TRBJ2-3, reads DVKVTQSSRYLVKRTGEKVFLECVQDMDHENMFWYRQDPGLGLRLIYFSYDVKMKEKGDIPEGYSVSREKKERFSLILESASTNQTSMYLCASSSGGVGTDTQYFGPGTRLTVL.

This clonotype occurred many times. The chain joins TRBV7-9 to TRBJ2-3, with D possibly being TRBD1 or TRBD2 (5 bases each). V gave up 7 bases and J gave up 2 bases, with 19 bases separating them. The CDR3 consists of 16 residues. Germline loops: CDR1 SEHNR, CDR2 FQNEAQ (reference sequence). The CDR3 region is CASINLGVLDTDTQYF. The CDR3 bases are TGTGCCAGCATCAATTTGGGGGTCCTAGACACAGATACGCAGTATTTT.

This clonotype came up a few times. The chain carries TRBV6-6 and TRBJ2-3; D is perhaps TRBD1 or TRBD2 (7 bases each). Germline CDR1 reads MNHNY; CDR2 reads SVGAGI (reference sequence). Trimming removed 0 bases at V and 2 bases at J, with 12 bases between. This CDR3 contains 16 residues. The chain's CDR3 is CASSYSDRDYTDTQYF. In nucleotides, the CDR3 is TGTGCCAGCAGTTACTCCGACAGGGACTACACAGATACGCAGTATTTT.

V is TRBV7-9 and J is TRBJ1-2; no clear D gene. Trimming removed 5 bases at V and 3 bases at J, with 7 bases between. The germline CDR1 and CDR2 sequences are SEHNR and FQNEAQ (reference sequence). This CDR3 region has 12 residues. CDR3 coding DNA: TGTGCCAGCAGCGGGAGGGACTATGGCTACACCTTC. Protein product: CASSGRDYGYTF. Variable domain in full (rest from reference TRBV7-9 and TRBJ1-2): DTGVSQNPRHKITKRGQNVTFRCDPISEHNRLYWYRQTLGQGPEFLTYFQNEAQLEKSRLLSDRFSAERPKGSFSTLEIQRTEQGDSAMYLCASSGRDYGYTFGSGTRLTVV.

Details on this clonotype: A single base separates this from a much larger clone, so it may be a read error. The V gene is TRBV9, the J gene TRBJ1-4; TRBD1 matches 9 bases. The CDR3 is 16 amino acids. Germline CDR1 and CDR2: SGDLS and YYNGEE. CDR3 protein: CACSVAPGQGNEKLFF. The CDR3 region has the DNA TGTGCCTGCAGCGTAGCACCGGGACAGGGTAATGAAAAACTGTTTTTT.

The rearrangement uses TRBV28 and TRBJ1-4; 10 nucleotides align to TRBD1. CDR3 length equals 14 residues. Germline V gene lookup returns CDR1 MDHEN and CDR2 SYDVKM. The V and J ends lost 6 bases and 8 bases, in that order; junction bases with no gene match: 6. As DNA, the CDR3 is TGTGCCAGCAGCACGGGACAGGGGCGGGAAAAACTGTTTTTT. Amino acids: CASSTGQGREKLFF.

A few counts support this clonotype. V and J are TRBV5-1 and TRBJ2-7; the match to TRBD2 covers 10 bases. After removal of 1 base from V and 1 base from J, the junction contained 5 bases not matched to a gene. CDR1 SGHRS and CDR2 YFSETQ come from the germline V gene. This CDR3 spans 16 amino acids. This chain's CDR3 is CASSLRTSGQSYEQYF. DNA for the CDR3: TGCGCCAGCAGCTTGAGGACTAGCGGACAATCCTACGAGCAGTACTTC. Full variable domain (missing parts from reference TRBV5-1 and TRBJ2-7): KAGVTQTPRYLIKTRGQQVTLSCSPISGHRSVSWYQQTPGQGLQFLFEYFSETQRNKGNFPGRFSGRQFSNSRSEMNVSTLELGDSALYLCASSLRTSGQSYEQYFGPGTRLTVT.

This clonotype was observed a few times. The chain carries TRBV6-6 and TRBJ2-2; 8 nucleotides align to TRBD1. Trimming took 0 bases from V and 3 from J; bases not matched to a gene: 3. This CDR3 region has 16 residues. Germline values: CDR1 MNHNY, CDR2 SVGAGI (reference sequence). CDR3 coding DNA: TGTGCCAGCAGTTACTCGAGGACAGGGTACACCGGGGAGCTGTTTTTT. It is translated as CASSYSRTGYTGELFF.

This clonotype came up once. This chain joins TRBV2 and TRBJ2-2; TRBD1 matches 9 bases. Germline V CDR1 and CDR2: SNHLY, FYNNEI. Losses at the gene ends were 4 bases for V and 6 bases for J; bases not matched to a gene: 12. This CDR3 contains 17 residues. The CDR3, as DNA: TGTGCCAGCAGTGGGTCGGGACAGGGACGAACCGCCGGGGAGCTGTTTTTT. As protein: CASSGSGQGRTAGELFF.

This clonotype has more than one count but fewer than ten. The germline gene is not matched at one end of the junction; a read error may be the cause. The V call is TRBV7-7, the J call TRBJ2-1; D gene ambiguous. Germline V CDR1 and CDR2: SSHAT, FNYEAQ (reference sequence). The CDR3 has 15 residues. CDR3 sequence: CASSLDWSPYNEQFF. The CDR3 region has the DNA TGTGCTAGCAGCCTCGACTGGAGTCCCTACAATGAGCAGTTCTTC.

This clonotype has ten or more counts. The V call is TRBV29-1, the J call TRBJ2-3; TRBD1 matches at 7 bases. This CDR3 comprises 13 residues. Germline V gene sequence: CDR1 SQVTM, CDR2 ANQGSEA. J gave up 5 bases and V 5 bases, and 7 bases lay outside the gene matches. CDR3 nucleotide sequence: TGCAGCGTTCCACAGGGGTCGGGAGATACGCAGTATTTT. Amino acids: CSVPQGSGDTQYF.

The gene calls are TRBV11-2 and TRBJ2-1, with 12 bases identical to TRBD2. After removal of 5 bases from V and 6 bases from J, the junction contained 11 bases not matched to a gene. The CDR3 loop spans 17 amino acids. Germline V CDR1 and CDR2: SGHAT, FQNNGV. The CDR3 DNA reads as TGTGCCAGCAGCAGAGCAAGACTAGCGGGGGTGGGCAATGAGCAGTTCTTC. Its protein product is CASSRARLAGVGNEQFF.

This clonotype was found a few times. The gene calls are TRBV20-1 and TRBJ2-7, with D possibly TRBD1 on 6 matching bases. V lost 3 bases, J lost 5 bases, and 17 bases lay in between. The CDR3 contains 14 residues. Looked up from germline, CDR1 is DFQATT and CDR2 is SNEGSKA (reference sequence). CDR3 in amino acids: CSARPPRGGDEQYF. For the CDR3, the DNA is TGCAGTGCTAGGCCACCCAGGGGTGGTGACGAGCAGTACTTC.

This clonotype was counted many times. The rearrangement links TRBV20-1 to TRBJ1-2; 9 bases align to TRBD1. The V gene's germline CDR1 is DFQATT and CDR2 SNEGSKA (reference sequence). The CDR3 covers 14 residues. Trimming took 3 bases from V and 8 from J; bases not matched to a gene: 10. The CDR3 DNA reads TGCAGTGCTAGTCCGGGACAGGGAAACTGGGGCTACACCTTC. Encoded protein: CSASPGQGNWGYTF.

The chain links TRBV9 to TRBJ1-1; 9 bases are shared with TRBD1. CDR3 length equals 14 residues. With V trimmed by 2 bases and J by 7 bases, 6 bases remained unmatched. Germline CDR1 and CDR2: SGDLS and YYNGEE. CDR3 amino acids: CASSVTGGAGEAFF. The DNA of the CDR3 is TGTGCCAGCAGCGTTACAGGGGGCGCGGGTGAAGCTTTCTTT.

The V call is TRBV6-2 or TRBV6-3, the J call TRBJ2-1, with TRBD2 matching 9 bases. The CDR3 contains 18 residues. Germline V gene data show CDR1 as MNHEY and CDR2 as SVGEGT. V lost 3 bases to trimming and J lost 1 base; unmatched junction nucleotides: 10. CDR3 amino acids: CASSYLGGLAGSYNEQFF. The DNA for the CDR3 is TGTGCCAGCAGTTATTTAGGGGGGCTAGCGGGATCCTACAATGAGCAGTTCTTC.

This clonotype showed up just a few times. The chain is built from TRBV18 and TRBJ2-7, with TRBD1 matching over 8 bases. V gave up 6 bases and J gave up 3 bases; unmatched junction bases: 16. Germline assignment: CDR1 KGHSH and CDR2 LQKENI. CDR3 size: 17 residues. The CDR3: CASSHLGPQGAVYEQYF. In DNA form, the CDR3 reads TGTGCCAGCTCCCACCTGGGTCCTCAGGGGGCCGTCTACGAGCAGTACTTC.

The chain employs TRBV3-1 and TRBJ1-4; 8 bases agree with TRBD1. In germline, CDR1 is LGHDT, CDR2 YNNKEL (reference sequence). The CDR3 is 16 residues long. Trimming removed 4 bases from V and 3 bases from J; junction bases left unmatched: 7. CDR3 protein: CASSPLGQGPNEKLFF. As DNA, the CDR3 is TGTGCCAGCAGCCCCCTCGGACAGGGCCCTAATGAAAAACTGTTTTTT.

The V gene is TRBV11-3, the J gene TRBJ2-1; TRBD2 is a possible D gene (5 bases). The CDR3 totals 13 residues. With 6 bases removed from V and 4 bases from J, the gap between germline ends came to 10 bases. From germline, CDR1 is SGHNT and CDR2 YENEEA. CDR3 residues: CASSPGVYNEQFF. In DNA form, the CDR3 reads TGTGCCAGCAGTCCCGGGGTGTACAATGAGCAGTTCTTC.

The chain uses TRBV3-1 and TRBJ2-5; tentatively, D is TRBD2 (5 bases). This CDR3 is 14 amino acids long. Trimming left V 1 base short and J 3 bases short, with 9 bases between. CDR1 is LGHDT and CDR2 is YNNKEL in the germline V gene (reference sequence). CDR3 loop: CASSQGEFKETQYF. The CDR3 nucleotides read TGTGCCAGCAGCCAAGGGGAGTTTAAAGAGACCCAGTACTTC.

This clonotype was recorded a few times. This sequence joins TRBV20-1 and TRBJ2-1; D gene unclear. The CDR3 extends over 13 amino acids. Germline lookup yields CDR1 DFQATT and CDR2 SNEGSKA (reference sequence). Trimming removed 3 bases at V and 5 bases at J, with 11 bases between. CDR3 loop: CSARDPRHNEQFF. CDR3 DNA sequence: TGCAGTGCTAGGGATCCCCGCCACAATGAGCAGTTCTTC.

This CDR3 reads CACSHTGEQYF. The CDR3 coding sequence is TGTGCCTGTTCTCACACGGGCGAGCAGTACTTC. The chain uses TRBV30 and TRBJ2-7, with D uncertain. The germline gives CDR1 GTSNPN, CDR2 SVGIG (reference sequence). The CDR3 runs 11 residues. The V and J ends lost 6 bases and 6 bases respectively, with 12 bases between them.

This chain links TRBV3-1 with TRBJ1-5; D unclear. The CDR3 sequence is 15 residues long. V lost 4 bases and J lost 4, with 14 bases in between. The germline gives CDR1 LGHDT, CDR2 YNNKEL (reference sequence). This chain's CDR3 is CASSPNSGENQPQHF. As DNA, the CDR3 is TGTGCCAGCAGCCCCAATAGTGGCGAAAATCAGCCCCAGCATTTT.

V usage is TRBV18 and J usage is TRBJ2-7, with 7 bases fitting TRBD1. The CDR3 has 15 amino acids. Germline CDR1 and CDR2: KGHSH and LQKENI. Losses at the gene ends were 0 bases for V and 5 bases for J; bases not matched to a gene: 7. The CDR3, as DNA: TGTGCCAGCTCACCACCGACACAGGGGCACCACGAGCAGTACTTC. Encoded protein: CASSPPTQGHHEQYF.

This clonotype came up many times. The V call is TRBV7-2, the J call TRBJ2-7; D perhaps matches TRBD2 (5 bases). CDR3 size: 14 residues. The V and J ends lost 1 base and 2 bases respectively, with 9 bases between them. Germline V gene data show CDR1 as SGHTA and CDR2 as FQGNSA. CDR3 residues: CASSLDGMTYEQYF. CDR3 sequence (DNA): TGTGCCAGCAGCTTAGACGGGATGACCTACGAGCAGTACTTC.